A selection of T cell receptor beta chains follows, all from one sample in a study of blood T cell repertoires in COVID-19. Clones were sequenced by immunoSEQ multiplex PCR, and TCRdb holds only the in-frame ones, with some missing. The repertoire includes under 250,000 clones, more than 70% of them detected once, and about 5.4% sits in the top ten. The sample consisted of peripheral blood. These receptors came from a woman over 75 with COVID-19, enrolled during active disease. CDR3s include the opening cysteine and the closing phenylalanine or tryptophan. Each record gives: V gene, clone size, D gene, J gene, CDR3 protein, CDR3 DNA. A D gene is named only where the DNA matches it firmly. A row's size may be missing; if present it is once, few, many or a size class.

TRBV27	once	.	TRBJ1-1	CASSLTPNTEAFF	TGTGCCAGCAGCCTGACACCGAACACTGAAGCTTTCTTT
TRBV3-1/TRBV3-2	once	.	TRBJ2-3	CASSQRAGFTDTQYF	TGTGCCAGCAGCCAAAGGGCGGGGTTCACAGATACGCAGTATTTT
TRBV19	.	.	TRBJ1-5	CASSIGEDRPQHF	TGTGCCAGTAGTATAGGGGAGGATCGGCCCCAGCATTTT
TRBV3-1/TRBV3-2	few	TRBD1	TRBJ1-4	CASSQERGTAATNEKLFF	TGTGCCAGCAGCCAAGAAAGGGGGACAGCTGCAACTAATGAAAAACTGTTTTTT
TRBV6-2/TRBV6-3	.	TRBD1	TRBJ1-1	CASSYPTGGLNTEAFF	TGTGCCAGCAGTTACCCAACAGGGGGCCTAAACACTGAAGCTTTCTTT
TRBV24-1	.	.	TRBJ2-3	CATSDFRGDTQYF	TGTGCCACCAGTGATTTTAGGGGGGATACGCAGTATTTT
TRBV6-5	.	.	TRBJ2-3	CATTRGSGSTDTQYF	TGTGCCACTACGCGTGGGAGCGGGAGCACAGATACGCAGTATTTT
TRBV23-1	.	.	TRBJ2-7	CASSPPTLRGYEQYF	TGCGCCAGCAGTCCCCCGACACTGCGTGGGTACGAGCAGTACTTC
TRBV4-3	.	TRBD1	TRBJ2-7	CASSQVGQGAYEQYF	TGCGCCAGCAGCCAAGTCGGACAGGGGGCCTACGAGCAGTACTTC
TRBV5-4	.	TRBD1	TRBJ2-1	CASSLAGQGSYNEQFF	TGTGCCAGCAGCTTGGCGGGACAGGGCTCCTACAATGAGCAGTTCTTC
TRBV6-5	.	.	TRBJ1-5	CASSYSSGSNQPQHF	TGTGCCAGCAGTTACTCGAGCGGTTCTAATCAGCCCCAGCATTTT
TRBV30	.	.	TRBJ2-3	CAWSVGGAVDTQYF	TGTGCCTGGAGTGTAGGGGGGGCCGTTGATACGCAGTATTTT